One sample yielded the 29 T cell receptor beta chains listed below, sequenced in a study of regulatory T cells in long-lasting Graves disease. To make TCR beta libraries, researchers used iRepertoire HTBI primers and Arm-PCR of CDR3 regions. TCRdb redid the calling of the multiplex PCR reads with MiXCR, one entry per CDR3 protein. The sample shows around 320,000 distinct CDR3 sequences, 15% to 20% of them seen only once. The time point is: newly diagnosed GD, antithyroid drugs for less than 3 months. TCR sequences were obtained from RNA taken from PBMCs. These data are also associated with another study on T cells in Graves' hyperthyroidism and ophthalmopathy.

Source: peripheral blood mononuclear cells (PBMCs), taken at new diagnosis, from a patient treated with antithyroid drugs. The receptor set was obtained from a man aged 40-50 years with Graves disease.

This clonotype was counted ten times or more. The chain uses TRBV28 and TRBJ1-4; possibly TRBD1 for D (6 bases). CDR3 size: 14 residues. Germline V CDR1 and CDR2: MDHEN, SYDVKM. Between the trimmed V and J ends, which lost 7 bases and 4 bases, there was a span of 13 bases. This CDR3 is CASNDQGYNEKLFF. CDR3 in DNA: TGTGCCAGCAATGATCAGGGGTATAATGAAAAACTGTTTTTT.

In its sample, this clonotype was seen a few times. The gene calls are TRBV4-3 and TRBJ2-3; tentative D call: TRBD1 (6 bases). The CDR3 sequence is 17 residues long. The V and J ends lost 1 base and 0 bases respectively, with 14 bases between them. Per the germline V gene, CDR1 is LGHNA and CDR2 is YSLEER. DNA for the CDR3: TGCGCCAGCAGCCAAGCTTGGACAGCTACTAGCACAGATACGCAGTATTTT. It encodes CASSQAWTATSTDTQYF.

This clonotype showed up just a few times. A much larger clone differs from this one at a single base, so this may be a read error. The chain employs TRBV18 and TRBJ2-1, with D possibly TRBD1 on 6 matching bases. Germline CDR1 is KGHSH and CDR2 is LQKENI. The CDR3 is 14 amino acids. The CDR3 nucleotides are TGTGCCAGCTCACCCGTTGCAGGGGCCAATGAGCAGCTCTTC. This encodes CASSPVAGANEQLF.

The chain uses TRBV7-2 and TRBJ1-1, with TRBD1 matching over 9 bases. This CDR3 comprises 14 residues. The junction had 8 bases not matched to a gene; V was cut back by 5 bases and J by 7 bases. Germline assignment: CDR1 SGHTA and CDR2 FQGNSA. The CDR3 loop reads CASSPDRGYFEAFF. Here the CDR3 DNA reads TGTGCCAGCAGCCCAGACAGGGGGTACTTTGAAGCTTTCTTT.

This clonotype came up many times. The chain carries TRBV6-1 and TRBJ2-1; the D gene could be TRBD1 or TRBD2 (5 bases each). There are 14 residues in the CDR3. The V end lost 5 bases, the J end lost 9 bases, and 17 bases lay between the germline ends. Germline V gene lookup returns CDR1 MNHNS and CDR2 SASEGT. The CDR3 here is CASSPNHSGGEQFF. CDR3 nucleotides: TGTGCCAGCAGTCCTAACCATAGTGGGGGTGAGCAGTTCTTC.

This clonotype was detected ten times or more. J is TRBJ2-2 and V is TRBV20-1, with TRBD1 matching over 11 bases. From germline, CDR1 is DFQATT and CDR2 SNEGSKA (reference sequence). This CDR3 spans 17 amino acids. With 5 bases clipped from V and 7 bases from J, the junction kept 15 bases outside the gene matches. This chain's CDR3 is CSAVGPGTGGGHGELFF. CDR3 sequence (DNA): TGCAGTGCTGTGGGCCCCGGGACAGGGGGAGGGCACGGGGAGCTGTTTTTT.

This clonotype was seen more than once but under ten times. One base away lies a much larger clone, so this may be a sequencing read error. The rearrangement uses TRBV11-3 and TRBJ1-6, with TRBD1 identical over 7 bases. Germline V gives CDR1 SGHNT, CDR2 YENEEA. The CDR3 totals 14 residues. The J segment lost 14 bases and the V segment lost 4 bases, leaving 11 bases of the junction unmatched. The CDR3 sequence is CASSSQGGVSSLHF. The CDR3 bases are TGTGCCAGCAGCTCGCAGGGGGGTGTCTCATCCCTCCACTTT.

This clonotype appeared many times. The V call is TRBV7-9, the J call TRBJ1-3; 8 bases are shared with TRBD1. Germline V gene data show CDR1 as SEHNR and CDR2 as FQNEAQ (reference sequence). This CDR3 region has 13 residues. Trimming cost V 5 bases and J 9 bases; bases outside gene matches: 6. CDR3 protein: CASSLDRDGTIYF. The CDR3 nucleotides are TGTGCCAGCAGCCTGGACAGGGACGGCACCATATATTTT. The variable domain in full, completed from reference TRBV7-9 and TRBJ1-3, reads DTGVSQNPRHKITKRGQNVTFRCDPISEHNRLYWYRQTLGQGPEFLTYFQNEAQLEKSRLLSDRFSAERPKGSFSTLEIQRTEQGDSAMYLCASSLDRDGTIYFGEGSWLTVV.

In this sample, this clonotype turned up many times. The chain has TRBV6-2 or TRBV6-3 and TRBJ1-5, with D possibly matching TRBD1 (6 bases). V was trimmed by 6 bases and J by 1 base, leaving 22 bases between them. The CDR3 is 18 residues long. Germline CDR1 MNHEY, CDR2 SVGEGT. CDR3 region: CASRNRPRGGQSNQPQHF. The DNA for the CDR3 is TGTGCCAGCAGAAACAGGCCGAGAGGGGGGCAAAGCAATCAGCCCCAGCATTTT.

This clonotype was detected ten times or more. Relative to the germline gene, one junction end is altered; a read error may explain this. The gene calls are TRBV28 and TRBJ2-1, with 9 nucleotides matching TRBD1. This CDR3 region has 11 residues. Germline V gene data show CDR1 as MDHEN and CDR2 as SYDVKM. The DNA of the CDR3 is TGTGCCAGCAGCGACCGGGACAGGGTCCTCTTC. Translation: CASSDRDRVLF.

CDR3 in DNA: TGTGCCAGCAGTGAGGAAGCGGGGGGCAATGAGCAGTTCTTC. Its translation is CASSEEAGGNEQFF. The chain joins TRBV2 to TRBJ2-1, with 9 nucleotides matching TRBD2. The CDR3 loop spans 14 amino acids. CDR1 SNHLY and CDR2 FYNNEI come from the germline V gene. J lost 6 bases, V lost 3 bases, and 3 bases had no gene match.

J is TRBJ2-7 and V is TRBV18; D call uncertain. Per the germline V gene, CDR1 is KGHSH and CDR2 is LQKENI. Trimming left V 2 bases short and J 2 bases short, with 7 bases between. The CDR3 has 13 residues. The CDR3 DNA is TGTGCCAGCTCACCAGACGCAGCCTACGAGCAGTACTTC. Translating it yields CASSPDAAYEQYF.

In this sample, this clonotype turned up a few times. An end of the junction differs from the germline gene, which may be a read error. The chain links TRBV20-1 to TRBJ1-2; D ambiguous. Germline assignment: CDR1 DFQATT and CDR2 SNEGSKA (reference sequence). The CDR3 totals 12 residues. The CDR3 DNA follows: TGCAATGCTGACCGATCGTACTATGGCTACACCTTC. This sequence encodes CNADRSYYGYTF.

V and J are TRBV29-1 and TRBJ1-2, with 8 bases aligning to TRBD1. V was pared by 4 bases and J by 4 bases, with 14 bases of the junction left unmatched. The CDR3 has 16 residues. The germline V gene encodes CDR1 SQVTM and CDR2 ANQGSEA. The CDR3 reads CSVAFSGQGAGYGYTF. CDR3 DNA sequence: TGCAGCGTTGCTTTCTCTGGGCAGGGGGCTGGCTATGGCTACACCTTC.

Ten or more counts support this clonotype. The chain links TRBV7-8 to TRBJ2-7, with 11 nucleotides matching TRBD2. Germline loops: CDR1 SGHVS, CDR2 FQNEAQ. CDR3 length equals 15 residues. The V gene end was trimmed by 3 bases and the J gene end by 0 bases; junction bases not matched to a gene: 1. CDR3 residues: CASSFSGGASYEQYF. In DNA, the CDR3 is TGTGCCAGCAGCTTTAGCGGGGGGGCCTCCTACGAGCAGTACTTC. Filled out from reference TRBV7-8 and TRBJ2-7, the complete variable domain reads GAGVSQSPRYKVAKRGQDVALRCDPISGHVSLFWYQQALGQGPEFLTYFQNEAQLDKSGLPSDRFFAERPEGSVSTLKIQRTQQEDSAVYLCASSFSGGASYEQYFGPGTRLTVT.

This clonotype was counted ten times or more. This rearrangement joins TRBV5-1 to TRBJ2-5; the match to TRBD2 covers 11 bases. With the DNA end fitting TRBJ2-1 better, the J assignment may be wrong. Germline loops: CDR1 SGHRS, CDR2 YFSETQ. CDR3 length: 15 amino acids. CDR3 amino acids: CASSSLAGGDDEQFF. Written as DNA, the CDR3 is TGCGCCAGCAGCTCCCTAGCGGGGGGAGACGATGAGCAGTTCTTC.

This clonotype appeared many times. V is TRBV20-1 and J is TRBJ1-5; D is perhaps TRBD1 (6 bases). Looked up from germline, CDR1 is DFQATT and CDR2 is SNEGSKA (reference sequence). The CDR3 loop spans 15 amino acids. V dropped 3 bases and J dropped 6 bases, with 18 bases sitting between them. DNA for the CDR3: TGCAGTGCTAGTGATCAAATACAGGGAGTTCAGCCCCAGCATTTT. This translates into CSASDQIQGVQPQHF.

This clonotype was observed at least ten times. V usage is TRBV6-1 and J usage is TRBJ2-2; TRBD1 matches at 8 bases. Germline V gives CDR1 MNHNS, CDR2 SASEGT. This CDR3 has 14 amino acids. V shed 5 bases and J 3 bases; nucleotides not matched to a gene: 2. The CDR3 is CASSKQGDTGELFF. Here the CDR3 DNA reads TGTGCCAGCAGTAAACAGGGGGACACCGGGGAGCTGTTTTTT.

This sequence joins TRBV6-1 and TRBJ2-7; weak D call: TRBD2 (6 bases). In germline, CDR1 is MNHNS, CDR2 SASEGT. The V end lost 8 bases, the J end lost 3 bases, and 14 bases lay between the germline ends. This CDR3 is built from 13 residues. DNA of the CDR3: TGTGCCAGCCTCGGGGGAGATCGCTACGAGCAGTACTTC. It encodes CASLGGDRYEQYF.

This chain connects TRBV10-3 to TRBJ2-5; possibly TRBD1 for D (5 bases). Trimming pared 2 bases from V and 3 bases from J, leaving 10 bases between. This CDR3 region has 14 residues. Germline V gene data show CDR1 as ENHRY and CDR2 as SYGVKD. CDR3 in DNA: TGTGCCATCAGTGAGGACAGAGGAGAAGAGACCCAGTACTTC. It encodes CAISEDRGEETQYF.

This clonotype was counted at least ten times. This sequence joins TRBV7-2 and TRBJ1-1, with D perhaps matching TRBD1 (6 bases). V was clipped by 1 base and J by 1 base, with 16 bases between them. The CDR3 extends over 17 amino acids. Germline CDR1 is SGHTA and CDR2 is FQGNSA. The CDR3 here is CASSLVGPTQGNTEAFF. As DNA, the CDR3 is TGTGCCAGCAGCTTAGTAGGCCCTACACAGGGGAACACTGAAGCTTTCTTT.

This clonotype has ten or more counts. The gene calls are TRBV7-3 and TRBJ2-7; 7 nucleotides align to TRBD1. Germline lookup yields CDR1 SGHTA and CDR2 FQGTGA. The CDR3 extends over 15 amino acids. V gave up 2 bases and J gave up 1 base; unmatched junction bases: 5. CDR3 region: CASSLPGQLSYEQYF. The CDR3 bases are TGTGCCAGCAGCTTACCGGGACAGTTGTCCTACGAGCAGTACTTC.

This clonotype was picked up a small number of times. One base away lies a much larger clone, so this may be a sequencing read error. V gene TRBV2 combines with J gene TRBJ1-6, with D possibly being TRBD1 (6 bases). The CDR3 covers 15 residues. The germline gives CDR1 SNHLY, CDR2 FYNNEI. V lost 5 bases and J lost 1, with 9 bases in between. The CDR3 DNA follows: TGTGCCAGCAGTCCTACAGGGTCCTATAATTCACCCCTCCACTTT. Protein product: CASSPTGSYNSPLHF.

The chain is built from TRBV18 and TRBJ1-5; TRBD1 aligns across 7 bases. The CDR3 runs to 14 residues. The V gene's germline CDR1 is KGHSH and CDR2 LQKENI. After removal of 4 bases from V and 5 bases from J, the junction contained 5 bases not matched to a gene. Here the CDR3 reads CASSRQGRDQPQHF. Here the CDR3 DNA reads TGTGCCAGCTCACGACAGGGCCGAGATCAGCCCCAGCATTTT.

This clonotype has a handful of counts. This may stem from a read error, because a much larger clone lies one nucleotide away. This chain's CDR3 is CVSSFNMNTEAFF. DNA for the CDR3: TGTGTCAGCAGCTTCAACATGAACACTGAAGCTTTCTTT. The V call is TRBV11-3, the J call TRBJ1-1, with D hard to call. CDR1 is SGHNT and CDR2 is YENEEA in the germline V gene. The CDR3 spans 13 residues.

Concerning this clonotype itself: A much larger clone lies a single base off, so this may be a read error. V is TRBV4-2 and J is TRBJ2-5; D assignment may be TRBD1 or TRBD2 (5 bases each). The germline gives CDR1 LGHNA, CDR2 YNFKEQ. Trimming removed 5 bases at V and 5 bases at J, with 18 bases between. CDR3 size: 15 residues. The CDR3 loop reads CASSGAGHWGETQYF. The DNA for the CDR3 is TGTGCCAGCAGCGGGGCAGGGCATTGGGGGGAGACCCAGTACTTC.

This clonotype was picked up a small number of times. The chain joins TRBV20-1 to TRBJ2-2; TRBD2 aligns across 13 bases. Germline V gene data show CDR1 as DFQATT and CDR2 as SNEGSKA (reference sequence). This CDR3 region has 16 residues. The V and J ends lost 5 bases and 6 bases, in that order; junction bases with no gene match: 9. Written as DNA, the CDR3 is TGCAGTGCTTCTCCCGGACTAGCGGGGGAGTCCGGGGAGCTGTTTTTT. The encoded protein is CSASPGLAGESGELFF.

Note on this clonotype: A much larger clone differs from this one at a single base, so this may be a read error. The V and J genes are TRBV2 and TRBJ2-3; possible D gene TRBD2, 6 bases. This CDR3 comprises 15 residues. Germline CDR1 and CDR2: SNHLY and FYNNEI. The V end was cut by 6 bases, the J end by 0 bases, with 13 bases between. CDR3 coding DNA: TGTGCCAGCAGCACCGGGGGATCGAGCACAGATACGCAGTATTTT. This gives the protein CASSTGGSSTDTQYF.

At least ten counts were recorded for this clonotype. This rearrangement joins TRBV28 to TRBJ1-6; D remains ambiguous. Per the germline V gene, CDR1 is MDHEN and CDR2 is SYDVKM. The germline V and J ends were trimmed by 4 bases and 7 bases, with 8 bases remaining between them. CDR3 length: 13 amino acids. The CDR3 DNA sequence: TGTGCCAGCAGTTGGGTCGGGAATTCACCCCTCCACTTT. It yields the protein CASSWVGNSPLHF.